These 17 T cell receptor beta chains were sequenced from one sample in a study of CD8 T cells in ankylosing spondylitis. Using its own MiXCR run on the 5' RACE reads, TCRdb lists one record per CDR3 protein. The sample yields 380,000 or so distinct CDR3 sequences, roughly 20% seen once. Sequenced input: blood, either unsorted or a sorted T cell fraction (not recorded which). Receptors were obtained from a male donor with ankylosing spondylitis or in good health (not recorded which).

This clonotype came up a few times. The chain combines TRBV6-1 with TRBJ1-1, with unresolved D. V shed 4 bases and J shed 0 bases, with 12 bases lying between them. Germline V gives CDR1 MNHNS, CDR2 SASEGT. This CDR3 is built from 15 residues. In DNA form, the CDR3 reads TGTGCCAGCAGTGCGTGGGGAATTATGAACACTGAAGCTTTCTTT. It codes for CASSAWGIMNTEAFF.

V usage is TRBV4-1 and J usage is TRBJ1-1; TRBD1 might be the D (5 bases). V dropped 0 bases and J dropped 1 base, with 9 bases sitting between them. CDR1 and CDR2 (germline): MGHRA, YSYEKL. The CDR3 is made up of 15 amino acids. The CDR3 nucleotides are TGCGCCAGCAGCCAAGAGGGACTGAGGAACACTGAAGCTTTCTTT. It yields the protein CASSQEGLRNTEAFF.

This clonotype was picked up many times. J is TRBJ1-1 and V is TRBV7-6, with D hard to call. Germline CDR1 SGHVS, CDR2 FNYEAQ. V was shortened by 1 base and J by 5 bases, with 8 bases between the two germline ends. The CDR3 is made up of 13 amino acids. The DNA for the CDR3 is TGTGCCAGCAGCTTAGATGCGGCTACTGAAGCTTTCTTT. Its protein product is CASSLDAATEAFF. Full variable domain (missing parts from reference TRBV7-6 and TRBJ1-1): GAGVSQSPRYKVTKRGQDVALRCDPISGHVSLYWYRQALGQGPEFLTYFNYEAQQDKSGLPNDRFSAERPEGSISTLTIQRTEQRDSAMYRCASSLDAATEAFFGQGTRLTVV.

This chain uses TRBV10-1 with TRBJ2-2, with D unresolved. CDR3 size: 13 residues. Germline V gene sequence: CDR1 WNHNN, CDR2 SYGVQD (reference sequence). Trimming removed 0 bases at V and 6 bases at J, with 5 bases between. The CDR3 is CASSESYAGELFF. The CDR3 DNA reads as TGCGCCAGCAGTGAGTCTTACGCCGGGGAGCTGTTTTTT.

This clonotype came up a few times. V usage is TRBV2 and J usage is TRBJ1-1; D gene ambiguous. This CDR3 comprises 13 residues. The germline V and J ends were trimmed by 8 bases and 1 base, with 11 bases remaining between them. Germline loops: CDR1 SNHLY, CDR2 FYNNEI. The CDR3 DNA is TGTGCCAGCGGACGTAACGAGAACACTGAAGCTTTCTTT. As protein: CASGRNENTEAFF.

This clonotype has more than one count but fewer than ten. This sequence joins TRBV9 and TRBJ1-1; D uncertain. The germline V and J ends were trimmed by 2 bases and 0 bases, with 8 bases remaining between them. CDR1 is SGDLS and CDR2 is YYNGEE in the germline V gene. The CDR3 sequence is 14 residues long. CDR3 loop: CASSVGPLNTEAFF. DNA for the CDR3: TGTGCCAGCAGCGTTGGACCGTTGAACACTGAAGCTTTCTTT.

The rearrangement links TRBV20-1 to TRBJ2-7; D is tentatively TRBD1 or TRBD2 (5 bases each). The CDR3 contains 14 residues. Trimming stripped 3 bases from V and 1 base from J, with 13 bases between. Germline V lookup: CDR1 DFQATT, CDR2 SNEGSKA (reference sequence). The CDR3 loop is CSARGWGMSYEQYF. CDR3 in DNA: TGCAGTGCTAGGGGTTGGGGGATGTCCTACGAGCAGTACTTC.

CDR3 region: CSVRTGGGYEQYF. The CDR3 DNA is TGCAGCGTTCGGACAGGGGGCGGGTACGAGCAGTACTTC. The chain uses TRBV29-1 and TRBJ2-7; 11 nucleotides align to TRBD1. V shed 5 bases and J 4 bases; nucleotides not matched to a gene: 4. Germline CDR1 and CDR2: SQVTM and ANQGSEA. The CDR3 extends over 13 amino acids.

V gene TRBV12-3 or TRBV12-4 combines with J gene TRBJ2-7; D might be TRBD1 (6 bases). CDR3 length: 13 residues. The germline V and J ends were trimmed by 7 bases and 2 bases, with 12 bases remaining between them. The chain's CDR3 is CASTNRETYEQYF. In nucleotides, the CDR3 is TGTGCCAGCACGAACAGGGAAACCTACGAGCAGTACTTC.

The chain carries TRBV4-2 and TRBJ2-5; no firm D call. The CDR3 has 14 amino acids. Trimming took 3 bases from V and 5 from J, leaving 13 bases between them. CDR1 and CDR2 from the germline V gene are LGHNA and YNFKEQ. The CDR3 region has the DNA TGTGCCAGCAGCCATTCCTATGAGGACGAGACCCAGTACTTC. Amino acids: CASSHSYEDETQYF.

This clonotype was counted a few times. This chain joins TRBV7-9 and TRBJ1-1; D perhaps matches TRBD1 (5 bases). This CDR3 is built from 14 residues. The germline V and J ends were trimmed by 5 bases and 3 bases, with 13 bases remaining between them. Germline lookup yields CDR1 SEHNR and CDR2 FQNEAQ (reference sequence). The CDR3, as DNA: TGTGCCAGCAGCCCAATGGGGACGTACACTGAAGCTTTCTTT. Protein: CASSPMGTYTEAFF.

The chain has TRBV6-1 and TRBJ2-5, with 9 bases that match TRBD1. The V segment lost 6 bases and the J segment 1 base; nucleotides outside the gene matches: 6. Per germline, CDR1 MNHNS and CDR2 SASEGT. This CDR3 region has 15 residues. This chain's CDR3 is CASSGTGISQETQYF. Here the CDR3 DNA reads TGTGCCAGCAGCGGGACAGGGATAAGCCAAGAGACCCAGTACTTC.

This clonotype was seen a few times. This sequence joins TRBV15 and TRBJ1-1; D perhaps matches TRBD1 (5 bases). CDR3 length equals 15 residues. Germline V gene sequence: CDR1 LNHNV, CDR2 YYDKDF (reference sequence). The V gene lost 1 base and the J gene lost 5 bases, with 14 bases spanning the gap. The CDR3 region has the DNA TGTGCCACCAGCAGAGGTAGGGGCGAGATTACTGAAGCTTTCTTT. It encodes CATSRGRGEITEAFF.

The chain has TRBV6-1 and TRBJ2-5, with TRBD1 matching over 7 bases. V dropped 3 bases and J dropped 2; count of bases not matched to a gene: 9. The CDR3 has 16 residues. The germline CDR1 and CDR2 sequences are MNHNS and SASEGT. The CDR3, as DNA: TGTGCCAGCAGTGAGGTGACAGGGATTGGTCAAGAGACCCAGTACTTC. Translated, it gives CASSEVTGIGQETQYF.

The chain combines TRBV27 with TRBJ1-1, with D unresolved. This CDR3 spans 13 amino acids. V lost 1 base and J 4 bases, leaving 7 bases between the germline ends. Looked up from germline, CDR1 is MNHEY and CDR2 is SMNVEV (reference sequence). The CDR3 here is CASSLLEGTEAFF. CDR3 DNA sequence: TGTGCCAGCAGTTTATTGGAGGGCACTGAAGCTTTCTTT.

This clonotype appeared a few times. This chain links TRBV25-1 with TRBJ2-7; maybe TRBD1 (6 bases). This CDR3 comprises 15 residues. Germline V gene lookup returns CDR1 MGHDK and CDR2 SYGVNS. The ends were cut back, 2 bases at V and 2 bases at J, with 13 bases in the middle. The CDR3 here is CASSEPTGLPYEQYF. The CDR3 DNA follows: TGTGCCAGCAGTGAACCTACAGGGCTCCCCTACGAGCAGTACTTC.

In this sample, this clonotype turned up a few times. The J gene is TRBJ2-5, the V gene TRBV12-3 or TRBV12-4; 8 positions agree with TRBD2. V lost 6 bases to trimming and J lost 3 bases; unmatched junction nucleotides: 9. The CDR3 loop spans 15 amino acids. The CDR3 sequence is CASSRRGGGEETQYF. DNA for the CDR3: TGTGCCAGCAGCCGCCGGGGGGGCGGGGAAGAGACCCAGTACTTC.